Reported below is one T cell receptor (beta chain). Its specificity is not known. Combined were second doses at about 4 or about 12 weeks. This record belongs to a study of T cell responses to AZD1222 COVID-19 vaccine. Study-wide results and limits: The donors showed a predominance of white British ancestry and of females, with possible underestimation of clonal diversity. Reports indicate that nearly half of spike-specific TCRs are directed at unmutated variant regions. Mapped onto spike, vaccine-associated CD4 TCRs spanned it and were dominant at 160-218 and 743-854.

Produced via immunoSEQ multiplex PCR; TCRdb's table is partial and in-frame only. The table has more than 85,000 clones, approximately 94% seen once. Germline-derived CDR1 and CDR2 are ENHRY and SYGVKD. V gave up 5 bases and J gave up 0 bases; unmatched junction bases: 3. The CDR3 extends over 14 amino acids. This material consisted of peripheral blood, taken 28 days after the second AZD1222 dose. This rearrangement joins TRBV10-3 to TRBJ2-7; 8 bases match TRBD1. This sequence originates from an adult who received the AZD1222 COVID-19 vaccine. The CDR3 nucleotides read TGTGCCATCAGTCCCGGGACAGGCTCCTACGAGCAGTACTTC. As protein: CAISPGTGSYEQYF.